The entry that follows covers one T cell receptor beta chain sequence. This clone came up a few times. It lacks a known antigen. No base quality values were provided; no much bigger clone lies one nucleotide off. The record originates from a study of CD8+ T cells in alopecia areata (dated by TCRdb to the late 2010s). Looking at the study overall: Treated patients were enrolled in an open-label pilot trial of oral tofacitinib at 5 to 10 mg twice daily for moderate-to-severe alopecia areata. Scalp tissue and sorted CD4+ and CD8+ peripheral blood T cells from patchy and totalis/universalis alopecia areata patients and from healthy controls were covered by human TCRbeta sequencing. Tofacitinib was given for 6 to 18 months, followed by 6 months of follow-up off drug to assess delayed response and recurrence. RNA was obtained with the PAXgene miRNA kit for fixed scalp, the miRNeasy kit for PBMCs, and the RNeasy kit for mouse skin. immunoSEQ multiplex PCR using 35 Vbeta forward primers and 13 Jbeta reverse primers was used to amplify TCRbeta CDR3 regions. To study T cell clonal expansion in alopecia areata, the researchers applied high-throughput TCRbeta sequencing to both the C3H/HeJ mouse model and human patients. For the treated patients, the SALT score, which quantifies what percentage of scalp surface area is affected, served as the measure of disease severity. Biopsies were taken from tofacitinib-treated patients at baseline and at 4 and 24 weeks of treatment, and a later scalp biopsy was taken in several of the tofacitinib-treated patients. Scalp clonality was compared among normal scalp (n=4), patchy alopecia areata scalp (n=8), and alopecia totalis/universalis scalp (n=8). What the study reported, not specific to this receptor: The treated cohort was small, with a single nonresponder, so links between baseline CD8+ expansion and response need larger studies. Shared TCR sequences between patients were less evident than in mice, which may be partly attributable to HLA diversity in the patient population. Compared with normal scalp, lesional scalp had higher clonality and more expanded CD8+ clones, particularly in alopecia totalis/universalis, a pattern that suggests antigenic drive. Tofacitinib significantly decreased scalp clonality and the number of expanded CD8+ clones among the top 100 scalp clones. Scalp TCR repertoire analysis is complicated because resident alphabeta T cells in normal human skin are also sequenced, whereas mouse skin is dominated by gammadelta T cells. During tofacitinib treatment, many expanded lesional clones stuck around in both scalp and blood, and this persistence may partly explain why relapse happens after treatment is stopped.

Libraries were constructed by the immunoSEQ multiplex PCR assay. RNA was extracted from all samples and reverse transcribed into cDNA as template for TCR sequencing. First-strand cDNA was synthesized with SuperScript III using a 2:1 mix of oligo-dT and random hexamers. A synthetic immune receptor repertoire was used to gauge amplification bias, and whatever bias remained was removed computationally. The study's own analysis went as follows. Raw reads were preprocessed to remove errors, and CDR3 was defined by IMGT conventions from the conserved cysteine to phenylalanine. Clonality was calculated as 1 minus Shannon entropy normalized by log2 of the number of productive unique TCRs. Scalp TCRbeta sequences were cross-referenced with sorted blood CD4 and CD8 repertoires so that the CD4 or CD8 identity of scalp clones could be inferred. Here the immuneACCESS table is served through TCRdb, limited to in-frame sequences with V and J called. Missing clones are a known gap in these copies; in checked studies unresolved V genes cover under half, and the rest lacks a known reason. That table gives V, J and clone size, and the DNA gave D and trimming. Recorded for this sample are 190,000 or so clones; 58% of them occurred a single time. The ten largest clones add up to more than 5.5% of the sample.

The time point tag for this specimen amounts to: roughly 24 weeks on oral tofacitinib. This specimen's treatment or condition label, per the study, means: oral pan-JAK inhibitor, 5-10 mg twice daily. From alopecia areata patients, peripheral blood was collected along with lesional scalp punch biopsies. After PBMCs were isolated by density centrifugation and stained for CD3, CD4 and CD8, a FACSAria was used to sort CD4+ and CD8+ T cells. The sequences come from CD4+ T cells sorted from blood, collected at week 24, from a patient treated with tofacitinib. The source is a human donor with alopecia areata.

The nucleotide sequence reads as follows: TGTGCCAGCAGCTTAGCGGGGCTTAATTCACCCCTCCACTTT. The resulting protein is CASSLAGLNSPLHF. The chain is made from TRBV11-2 and TRBJ1-6, with TRBD1 as a weak D call on 5 bases. Relative to germline, V is 1 base shorter and J is 6 bases shorter, with 7 bases between their ends. The CDR3, cysteine through phenylalanine, is 14 amino acids long. The only DNA kept is the CDR3, 42 bases in frame from the first base. Per the germline V gene, SGHAT is the CDR1 and FQNNGV is the CDR2.